These 24 T cell receptor beta chains were sequenced from one sample in a study of metastatic and nonmetastatic thyroid tumors. Each patient went into thyroid surgery without having received any treatment. With MiXCR, TCRdb called clones anew from the PCR reads. Of about 40,000 clones in the sample, over 10% were seen once. The specimen sequenced was blood. These receptors originate from a female donor with papillary thyroid cancer or a benign thyroid nodule (not recorded which). Some clones in this sample may be carry-over from other donors' samples.

This clone was recorded at least ten times. V and J are TRBV19 and TRBJ2-1; 10 nucleotides line up with TRBD1. Trimming cost V 1 base and J 7 bases; bases outside gene matches: 4. The CDR3 consists of 15 residues. The V gene's germline CDR1 is LNHDA and CDR2 SQIVND (reference sequence). This CDR3 reads CASSIAGQGMNEQFF. The CDR3 region has the DNA TGTGCCAGTAGTATAGCGGGACAGGGGATGAATGAGCAGTTCTTC.

This clone was found many times. The chain employs TRBV2 and TRBJ2-1; 10 bases match TRBD2. This CDR3 has 14 amino acids. V trimming: 6 bases; J trimming: 8 bases; junction bases outside the gene matches: 7. Germline V gene sequence: CDR1 SNHLY, CDR2 FYNNEI. CDR3 protein: CASRRAGGLDEQFF. The CDR3 DNA reads TGTGCCAGCAGGCGAGCGGGAGGGCTGGATGAGCAGTTCTTC.

This clone has ten or more counts. V is TRBV18 and J is TRBJ2-1, with D perhaps TRBD2 (6 bases). Looked up from germline, CDR1 is KGHSH and CDR2 is LQKENI. The CDR3 is made up of 16 amino acids. The V end was cut by 3 bases, the J end by 2 bases, with 14 bases between. CDR3 sequence reads: CASSPLREWPYNEQFF. DNA for the CDR3: TGTGCCAGCTCACCGCTCCGGGAGTGGCCCTACAATGAGCAGTTCTTC.

This clone was seen a handful of times. Given the absence of the conserved phenylalanine or tryptophan at the CDR3 end, a read error is likely. The gene calls are TRBV18 and TRBJ2-1; 7 bases fit TRBD1. The CDR3 covers 14 residues. Germline V gene lookup returns CDR1 KGHSH and CDR2 LQKENI. V lost 3 bases to trimming and J lost 6 bases; unmatched junction nucleotides: 5. The CDR3 DNA reads as TGTGCCAGCTCACCTTCCGGGACAGCCAATGAGCAGTTCCTC. This translates into CASSPSGTANEQFL.

The sample holds many counts of this clone. The chain uses TRBV20-1 and TRBJ2-7; no definite D call. V was pared by 6 bases and J by 3 bases, with 12 bases between. The CDR3 sequence is 12 residues long. Germline CDR1 is DFQATT and CDR2 is SNEGSKA (reference sequence). The CDR3 reads CSAELWGYEQYF. CDR3 coding DNA: TGCAGTGCCGAATTGTGGGGCTACGAGCAGTACTTC.

This clone was picked up many times. The chain links TRBV6-2 or TRBV6-3 to TRBJ2-2, with D maybe TRBD1 (5 bases). Germline V gene lookup returns CDR1 MNHEY and CDR2 SVGEGT. Trimming left V 6 bases short and J 3 bases short, with 11 bases between. This CDR3 comprises 14 residues. CDR3 sequence reads: CASRPARDTGELFF. CDR3 in DNA: TGTGCCAGCAGACCCGCCAGGGACACCGGGGAGCTGTTTTTT.

Ten or more counts support this clone. The chain employs TRBV2 and TRBJ2-1, with TRBD2 as a possible D gene (5 bases). Trimming removed 6 bases at V and 1 base at J, with 7 bases between. This CDR3 has 13 amino acids. Germline V gene data show CDR1 as SNHLY and CDR2 as FYNNEI. The CDR3 region is CASSGDSYNEQFF. Here the CDR3 DNA reads TGTGCCAGCAGCGGGGATTCCTACAATGAGCAGTTCTTC.

This clone was detected many times. The chain employs TRBV25-1 and TRBJ1-1; D possibly corresponds to TRBD1 (6 bases). Germline assignment: CDR1 MGHDK and CDR2 SYGVNS. The CDR3 has 15 residues. V dropped 3 bases and J dropped 1 base, with 12 bases sitting between them. CDR3 DNA sequence: TGTGCCAGCAGTGATAGGGGGGCGGCGAACACTGAAGCTTTCTTT. This gives the protein CASSDRGAANTEAFF.

The V gene is TRBV5-1, the J gene TRBJ1-1, with D perhaps matching TRBD1 (6 bases). Germline CDR1 and CDR2: SGHRS and YFSETQ. V dropped 4 bases and J dropped 4 bases, with 14 bases sitting between them. The CDR3 length is 14 residues. CDR3 protein: CASSLGTLATEAFF. Here the CDR3 DNA reads TGCGCCAGCAGCCTTGGGACACTAGCCACTGAAGCTTTCTTT.

This clone was seen more than once but under ten times. The chain couples TRBV6-1 to TRBJ2-7; D tentatively fits TRBD1 or TRBD2 (5 bases each). Germline V gene sequence: CDR1 MNHNS, CDR2 SASEGT. This CDR3 has 11 residues. The ends were cut back, 10 bases at V and 1 base at J, with 8 bases in the middle. This chain's CDR3 is CAMRGSYEQYF. The CDR3 DNA sequence: TGTGCCATGAGGGGTTCCTACGAGCAGTACTTC.

This clone was counted many times. This chain uses TRBV20-1 with TRBJ2-7; D is ambiguous. V was clipped by 3 bases and J by 0 bases, with 12 bases between them. The V gene's germline CDR1 is DFQATT and CDR2 SNEGSKA (reference sequence). The CDR3 is made up of 14 amino acids. This CDR3 reads CSARFWSRSYEQYF. The CDR3 coding sequence is TGCAGTGCTAGGTTTTGGTCCCGCTCCTACGAGCAGTACTTC.

This clone occurred many times. V gene TRBV24-1 combines with J gene TRBJ1-2; D remains unclear. This CDR3 comprises 14 residues. Germline values: CDR1 KGHDR, CDR2 SFDVKD. The V gene lost 5 bases and the J gene lost 4 bases, with 13 bases spanning the gap. This chain's CDR3 is CATSGPTISYGYTF. The DNA of the CDR3 is TGTGCCACCAGTGGGCCGACGATAAGCTATGGCTACACCTTC.

The V gene is TRBV11-1, the J gene TRBJ2-2, with a possible D match to TRBD2 (6 bases). V gave up 7 bases and J gave up 0 bases, with 15 bases separating them. From germline, CDR1 is SGHAT and CDR2 FQDESV (reference sequence). This CDR3 region has 16 residues. CDR3 region: CASMTWGVPNTGELFF. As DNA, the CDR3 is TGTGCCAGCATGACCTGGGGGGTACCGAACACCGGGGAGCTGTTTTTT.

This clone was observed at least ten times. This chain links TRBV28 with TRBJ2-2; maybe TRBD2 (5 bases). CDR3 length: 15 amino acids. The germline V and J ends were trimmed by 6 bases and 7 bases, with 18 bases remaining between them. CDR1 is MDHEN and CDR2 is SYDVKM in the germline V gene. The CDR3 DNA sequence: TGTGCCAGCAGCCCCTCACTAGGGCTGGTCGGGGAGCTGTTTTTT. Amino acids: CASSPSLGLVGELFF.

This clone was seen repeatedly, ten times or more. This rearrangement joins TRBV5-1 to TRBJ2-1, with 12 bases matching TRBD2. From germline, CDR1 is SGHRS and CDR2 YFSETQ. CDR3 size: 15 residues. J lost 7 bases, V lost 4 bases, and 6 bases had no gene match. The CDR3 protein is CASSPLAGGENEQFF. The CDR3 DNA follows: TGCGCCAGCAGCCCTCTAGCGGGAGGGGAAAATGAGCAGTTCTTC.

At least ten counts were recorded for this clone. This chain uses TRBV6-4 with TRBJ2-3; a possible D gene is TRBD2 (7 bases). CDR3 length: 18 residues. V was trimmed by 8 bases and J by 0 bases, leaving 24 bases between them. Germline-derived CDR1 and CDR2 are MRHNA and SNTAGT. The CDR3 sequence is CASLTLGGGAESTDTQYF. In DNA, the CDR3 is TGTGCCAGCCTCACCTTGGGGGGGGGCGCAGAGAGCACAGATACGCAGTATTTT.

This clone was seen ten or more times. The chain recombines TRBV19 with TRBJ2-5; no firm D call. The CDR3 is 13 amino acids. The germline gives CDR1 LNHDA, CDR2 SQIVND (reference sequence). Trimming took 5 bases from V and 5 from J, leaving 12 bases between them. DNA of the CDR3: TGTGCCAGTAGTTTGGGTTTTGGGGAGACCCAGTACTTC. This encodes CASSLGFGETQYF. The variable domain in full, with the rest retrieved from reference TRBV19 and TRBJ2-5, is DGGITQSPKYLFRKEGQNVTLSCEQNLNHDAMYWYRQDPGQGLRLIYYSQIVNDFQKGDIAEGYSVSREKKESFPLTVTSAQKNPTAFYLCASSLGFGETQYFGPGTRLLVL.

In this sample, this clone turned up many times. CDR3 sequence: CSAGGLAGGRTDTQYF. The CDR3 bases are TGCAGTGCTGGGGGACTAGCGGGAGGGCGAACAGATACGCAGTATTTT. The V gene is TRBV20-1, the J gene TRBJ2-3, with 16 bases identical to TRBD2. V lost 5 bases to trimming and J lost 3 bases; unmatched junction nucleotides: 5. The germline V gene has CDR1 DFQATT and CDR2 SNEGSKA (reference sequence). This CDR3 contains 16 residues.

V and J are TRBV5-1 and TRBJ1-5; 8 nucleotides agree with TRBD1. The CDR3 has 14 amino acids. Germline assignment: CDR1 SGHRS and CDR2 YFSETQ. With V trimmed by 4 bases and J by 5 bases, 5 bases remained unmatched. The CDR3 sequence is CASSPGQGDQPQHF. As DNA, the CDR3 is TGCGCCAGCAGCCCTGGACAGGGCGATCAGCCCCAGCATTTT. Combining the CDR3 with reference TRBV5-1 and TRBJ1-5 gives the whole variable domain KAGVTQTPRYLIKTRGQQVTLSCSPISGHRSVSWYQQTPGQGLQFLFEYFSETQRNKGNFPGRFSGRQFSNSRSEMNVSTLELGDSALYLCASSPGQGDQPQHFGDGTRLSIL.

This clone was counted ten times or more. V is TRBV12-3 or TRBV12-4 and J is TRBJ2-2, with D possibly matching TRBD1 (5 bases). The CDR3 length is 15 residues. V was clipped by 7 bases and J by 7 bases, with 19 bases between them. The CDR3 region is CASTLGQGMDGELFF. In nucleotides, the CDR3 is TGTGCCAGCACCCTAGGGCAGGGTATGGACGGGGAGCTGTTTTTT.

This clone came up many times. The chain uses TRBV28 and TRBJ1-5; no firm D call. The CDR3 covers 15 residues. Germline CDR1 reads MDHEN; CDR2 reads SYDVKM. V dropped 7 bases and J dropped 2 bases, with 15 bases sitting between them. CDR3 sequence reads: CASTYPGLGNQPQHF. The CDR3 nucleotides read TGTGCCAGCACCTACCCTGGTCTAGGCAATCAGCCCCAGCATTTT. The complete variable domain, with remaining parts taken from reference TRBV28 and TRBJ1-5, reads DVKVTQSSRYLVKRTGEKVFLECVQDMDHENMFWYRQDPGLGLRLIYFSYDVKMKEKGDIPEGYSVSREKKERFSLILESASTNQTSMYLCASTYPGLGNQPQHFGDGTRLSIL.

On this clone: The junction departs from the called germline gene at one end, perhaps through a read error. The identical CDR3 is also encoded by other nucleotide sequences in the sample. The chain couples TRBV11-2 to TRBJ1-3, with 7 bases lining up with TRBD1. The CDR3 is 15 residues long. Germline loops: CDR1 SGHAT, CDR2 FQNNGV. CDR3 sequence reads: CASSQWRGLGNTIYF. CDR3 bases: TGTGCCAGCAGTCAGTGGAGGGGGCTGGGAAACACTATATATTTT.

This chain uses TRBV6-2 or TRBV6-3 with TRBJ1-1; no definite D call. The germline V gene encodes CDR1 MNHEY and CDR2 SVGEGT. V was clipped by 2 bases and J by 1 base, with 5 bases between them. The CDR3 has 13 residues. The CDR3: CASSYHQNTEAFF. DNA for the CDR3: TGTGCCAGCAGTTACCACCAGAACACTGAAGCTTTCTTT.

Relative to its sample, this clone is medium-sized. The rearrangement links TRBV6-2 or TRBV6-3 to TRBJ1-1; D gene ambiguous. The CDR3 totals 13 residues. Germline CDR1 is MNHEY and CDR2 is SVGEGT. V lost 4 bases and J lost 1, with 7 bases in between. The CDR3 DNA follows: TGTGCCAGCAGTTTCTCAGAGAACACTGAAGCTTTCTTT. Translating it yields CASSFSENTEAFF.